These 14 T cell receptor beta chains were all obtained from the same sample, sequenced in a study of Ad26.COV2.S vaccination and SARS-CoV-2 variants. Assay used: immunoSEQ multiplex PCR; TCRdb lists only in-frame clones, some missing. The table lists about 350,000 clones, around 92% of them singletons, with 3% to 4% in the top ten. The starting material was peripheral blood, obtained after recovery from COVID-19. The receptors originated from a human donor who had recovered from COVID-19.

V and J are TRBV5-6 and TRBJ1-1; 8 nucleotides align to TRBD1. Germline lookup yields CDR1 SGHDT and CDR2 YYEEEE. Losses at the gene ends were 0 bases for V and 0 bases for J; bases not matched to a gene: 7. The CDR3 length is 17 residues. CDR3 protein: CASSLAGGGIMNTEAFF. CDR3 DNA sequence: TGTGCCAGCAGCTTGGCAGGGGGCGGAATTATGAACACTGAAGCTTTCTTT. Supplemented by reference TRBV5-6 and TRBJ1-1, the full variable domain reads DAGVTQSPTHLIKTRGQQVTLRCSPKSGHDTVSWYQQALGQGPQFIFQYYEEEERQRGNFPDRFSGHQFPNYSSELNVNALLLGDSALYLCASSLAGGGIMNTEAFFGQGTRLTVV.

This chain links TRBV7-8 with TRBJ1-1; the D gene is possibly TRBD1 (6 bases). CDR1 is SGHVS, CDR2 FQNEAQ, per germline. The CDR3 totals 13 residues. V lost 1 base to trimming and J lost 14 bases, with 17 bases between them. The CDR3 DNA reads TGTGCCAGCAGCTTAGGGGGTCAGGGGCCGAAGTTCTTT. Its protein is CASSLGGQGPKFF. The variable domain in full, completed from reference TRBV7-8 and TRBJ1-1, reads GAGVSQSPRYKVAKRGQDVALRCDPISGHVSLFWYQQALGQGPEFLTYFQNEAQLDKSGLPSDRFFAERPEGSVSTLKIQRTQQEDSAVYLCASSLGGQGPKFFGQGTRLTVV.

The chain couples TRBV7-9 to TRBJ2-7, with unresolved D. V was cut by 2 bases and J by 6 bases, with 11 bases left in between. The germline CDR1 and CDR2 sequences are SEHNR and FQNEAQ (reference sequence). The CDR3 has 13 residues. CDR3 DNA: TGTGCCAGCAGCTTAACCCCGCGCGGCGAGCAGTACTTC. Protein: CASSLTPRGEQYF.

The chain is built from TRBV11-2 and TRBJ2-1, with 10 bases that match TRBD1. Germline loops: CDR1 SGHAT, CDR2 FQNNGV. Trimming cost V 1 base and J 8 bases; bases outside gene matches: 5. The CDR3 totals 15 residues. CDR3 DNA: TGTGCCAGCAGCTTAGTTTCCGGGACAGGGGATGAGCAGTTCTTC. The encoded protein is CASSLVSGTGDEQFF.

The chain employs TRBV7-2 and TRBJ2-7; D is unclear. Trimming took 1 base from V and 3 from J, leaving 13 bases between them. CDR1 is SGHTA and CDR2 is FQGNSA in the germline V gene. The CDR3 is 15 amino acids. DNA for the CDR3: TGTGCCAGCAGCTTAGGAAGGGTCCAAGTCTACGAGCAGTACTTC. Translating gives CASSLGRVQVYEQYF. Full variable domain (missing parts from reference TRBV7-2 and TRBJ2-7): GAGVSQSPSNKVTEKGKDVELRCDPISGHTALYWYRQSLGQGLEFLIYFQGNSAPDKSGLPSDRFSAERTGGSVSTLTIQRTQQEDSAVYLCASSLGRVQVYEQYFGPGTRLTVT.

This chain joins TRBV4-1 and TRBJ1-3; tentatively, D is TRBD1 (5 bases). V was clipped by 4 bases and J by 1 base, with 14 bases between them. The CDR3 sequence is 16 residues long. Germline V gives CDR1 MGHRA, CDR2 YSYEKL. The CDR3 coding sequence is TGCGCCAGCAGCCGCCGAGCCGGGACGTCTGGAAACACCATATATTTT. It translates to CASSRRAGTSGNTIYF.

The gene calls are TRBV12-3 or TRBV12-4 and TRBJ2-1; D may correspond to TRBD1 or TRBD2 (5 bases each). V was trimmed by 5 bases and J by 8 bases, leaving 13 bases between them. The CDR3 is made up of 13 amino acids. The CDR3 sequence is CASSGMGVHEQFF. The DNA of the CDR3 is TGTGCCAGCAGTGGTATGGGGGTCCATGAGCAGTTCTTC.

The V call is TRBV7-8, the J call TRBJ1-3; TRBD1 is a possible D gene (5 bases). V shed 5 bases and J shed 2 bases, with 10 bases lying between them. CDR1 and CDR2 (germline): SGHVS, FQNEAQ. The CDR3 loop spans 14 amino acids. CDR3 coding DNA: TGTGCCAGCAGCGGGGGTTCTCCTGGAAACACCATATATTTT. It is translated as CASSGGSPGNTIYF.

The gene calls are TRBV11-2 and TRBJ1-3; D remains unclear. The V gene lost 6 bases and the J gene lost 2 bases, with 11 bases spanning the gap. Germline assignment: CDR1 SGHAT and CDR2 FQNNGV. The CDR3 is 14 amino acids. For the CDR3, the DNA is TGTGCCAGCAGTCCCAGGCGTACTGGAAACACCATATATTTT. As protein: CASSPRRTGNTIYF.

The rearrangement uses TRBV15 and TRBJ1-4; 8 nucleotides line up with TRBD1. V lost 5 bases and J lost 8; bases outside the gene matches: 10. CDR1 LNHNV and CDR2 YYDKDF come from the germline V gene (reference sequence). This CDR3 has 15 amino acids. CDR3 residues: CATSGQTGVVEKLFF. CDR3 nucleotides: TGTGCCACCAGCGGCCAGACAGGGGTGGTCGAAAAACTGTTTTTT.

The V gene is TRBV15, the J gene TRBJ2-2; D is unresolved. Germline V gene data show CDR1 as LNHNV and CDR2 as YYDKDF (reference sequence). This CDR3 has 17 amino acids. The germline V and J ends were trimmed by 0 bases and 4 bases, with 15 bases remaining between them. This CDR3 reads CATSRDWAADFTGELFF. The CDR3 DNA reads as TGTGCCACCAGCAGAGATTGGGCAGCAGACTTCACCGGGGAGCTGTTTTTT.

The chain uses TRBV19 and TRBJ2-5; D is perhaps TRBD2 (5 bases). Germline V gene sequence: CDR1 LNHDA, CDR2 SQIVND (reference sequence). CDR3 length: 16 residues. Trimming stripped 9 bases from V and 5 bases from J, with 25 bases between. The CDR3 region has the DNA TGTGCCAGCCGCCCTAGGGCGGGCCAAAGGTGGGAGACCCAGTACTTC. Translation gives CASRPRAGQRWETQYF.

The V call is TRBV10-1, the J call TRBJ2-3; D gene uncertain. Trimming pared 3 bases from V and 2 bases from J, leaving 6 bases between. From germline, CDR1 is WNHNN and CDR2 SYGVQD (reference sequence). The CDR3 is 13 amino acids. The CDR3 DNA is TGCGCCAGCAGTGACCCCTCCACAGATACGCAGTATTTT. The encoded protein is CASSDPSTDTQYF.

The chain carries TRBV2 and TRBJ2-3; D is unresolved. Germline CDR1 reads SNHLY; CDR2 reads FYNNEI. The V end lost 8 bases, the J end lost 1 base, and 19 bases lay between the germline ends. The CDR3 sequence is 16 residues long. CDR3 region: CASLVIGPPGTDTQYF. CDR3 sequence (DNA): TGTGCCAGCCTCGTTATCGGGCCTCCGGGCACAGATACGCAGTATTTT.